These 21 T cell receptor beta chains were sequenced from one sample in a study of cytomegalovirus exposure and HLA in healthy donors. Primers: 60 Vbeta forward and 13 Jbeta reverse. Assay: immunoSEQ multiplex PCR; the TCRdb copy retains only in-frame clones and omits some. The data contain tens of thousands of clones, 80% of them singletons. The sample consisted of PBMCs. All receptors derive from a male donor in good health and CMV-seronegative.

The rearrangement uses TRBV29-1 and TRBJ2-7; maybe TRBD1 (6 bases). The length of the CDR3 is 13 residues. Germline V CDR1 and CDR2: SQVTM, ANQGSEA. Trimming stripped 2 bases from V and 1 base from J, with 9 bases between. CDR3 loop: CSVERDISYEQYF. The DNA for the CDR3 is TGCAGCGTTGAAAGGGACATTTCCTACGAGCAGTACTTC.

The J gene is TRBJ2-7, the V gene TRBV7-9, with TRBD1 matching 8 bases. Germline V gives CDR1 SEHNR, CDR2 FQNEAQ (reference sequence). Trimming at V came to 8 bases and at J to 1 base, leaving 4 bases not matched to a gene. This CDR3 is built from 13 residues. DNA for the CDR3: TGTGCCAGCCAGAGGACAGGGTCCTACGAGCAGTACTTC. Its translation: CASQRTGSYEQYF.

V usage is TRBV9 and J usage is TRBJ2-3; a weak D match, TRBD2 (5 bases). Germline V CDR1 and CDR2: SGDLS, YYNGEE. The CDR3 sequence is 15 residues long. V was cut by 4 bases and J by 2 bases, with 14 bases left in between. CDR3 protein: CASSPLPGNTDTQYF. The CDR3 nucleotides read TGTGCCAGCAGCCCCCTCCCCGGGAACACAGATACGCAGTATTTT.

The chain couples TRBV18 to TRBJ1-2; D perhaps matches TRBD1 (6 bases). V lost 2 bases to trimming and J lost 5 bases, with 15 bases between them. The germline V gene has CDR1 KGHSH and CDR2 LQKENI. The CDR3 runs 15 residues. Written as DNA, the CDR3 is TGTGCCAGCTCACCAAGGGACAAATCACTTTATGGCTACACCTTC. Its translation is CASSPRDKSLYGYTF.

This CDR3 reads CASSLGQGAFNEQFF. The CDR3 bases are TGTGCCAGCAGCCTAGGACAGGGGGCTTTCAATGAGCAGTTCTTC. V and J are TRBV11-1 and TRBJ2-1; 11 bases agree with TRBD1. V shed 5 bases, J shed 6 bases, and the junction held 6 bases outside the gene matches. The CDR3 has 15 residues. Germline CDR1 is SGHAT and CDR2 is FQDESV (reference sequence).

This clone was counted between two and nine times. This chain connects TRBV6-5 to TRBJ2-7, with TRBD1 matching 7 bases. The CDR3 runs to 14 residues. J was trimmed by 6 bases and V by 6 bases; bases with no gene match: 11. The germline V gene encodes CDR1 MNHEY and CDR2 SVGAGI. CDR3 sequence (DNA): TGTGCCAGCAGCTCCGACAGGGTTTCCCGCGAGCAGTACTTC. Protein sequence: CASSSDRVSREQYF.

V is TRBV19 and J is TRBJ2-3; 7 bases are shared with TRBD2. This CDR3 is 13 amino acids long. The V and J ends lost 5 bases and 8 bases, in that order; junction bases with no gene match: 7. The germline gives CDR1 LNHDA, CDR2 SQIVND (reference sequence). The CDR3: CASSSGLEGTQYF. The CDR3 DNA is TGTGCCAGTAGTTCAGGACTAGAAGGTACGCAGTATTTT.

The chain combines TRBV7-9 with TRBJ2-7, with D hard to call. V was trimmed by 2 bases and J by 1 base, leaving 3 bases between them. CDR1 SEHNR and CDR2 FQNEAQ come from the germline V gene (reference sequence). The CDR3 covers 12 residues. The CDR3 DNA follows: TGTGCCAGCAGCTTATCATCCTACGAGCAGTACTTC. This gives the protein CASSLSSYEQYF.

This clone was observed a few times. The chain joins TRBV10-3 to TRBJ1-5, with 11 nucleotides matching TRBD1. The length of the CDR3 is 16 residues. CDR1 and CDR2 from the germline V gene are ENHRY and SYGVKD. Germline trimming cut 2 bases from V and 6 bases from J; bases unmatched to any gene: 6. The DNA of the CDR3 is TGTGCCATCAGTGAGCCCGGACAGGGGGCAGTTCAGCCCCAGCATTTT. It encodes CAISEPGQGAVQPQHF.

This chain connects TRBV5-4 to TRBJ2-7, with 9 bases fitting TRBD1. The V gene's germline CDR1 is SGHNT and CDR2 YYREEE (reference sequence). CDR3 length: 15 amino acids. The junction had 9 bases not matched to a gene; V was cut back by 4 bases and J by 4 bases. In DNA form, the CDR3 reads TGTGCCAGCAGCAAACCGGGACAGGGATTGTACGAGCAGTACTTC. Translation: CASSKPGQGLYEQYF.

The chain carries TRBV11-2 and TRBJ2-5; 8 nucleotides line up with TRBD2. CDR1 SGHAT and CDR2 FQNNGV come from the germline V gene. The junction had 7 bases not matched to a gene; V was cut back by 0 bases and J by 10 bases. There are 14 residues in the CDR3. This chain's CDR3 is CASSLDVTGGNQYF. The DNA for the CDR3 is TGTGCCAGCAGCTTAGATGTAACGGGAGGGAACCAGTACTTC. The full variable domain, rest sourced from reference TRBV11-2 and TRBJ2-5, is EAGVAQSPRYKIIEKRQSVAFWCNPISGHATLYWYQQILGQGPKLLIQFQNNGVVDDSQLPKDRFSAERLKGVDSTLKIQPAKLEDSAVYLCASSLDVTGGNQYFGPGTRLLVL.

This clone has a handful of counts. The V and J genes are TRBV28 and TRBJ2-7, with D tentatively TRBD2 (5 bases). This CDR3 region has 14 residues. From germline, CDR1 is MDHEN and CDR2 SYDVKM. Trimming stripped 7 bases from V and 4 bases from J, with 17 bases between. The CDR3 here is CASNREPTMYEQYF. The CDR3 nucleotides are TGTGCCAGCAATCGGGAACCCACTATGTACGAGCAGTACTTC.

CDR3 sequence reads: CASSLEPGMYSGNTIYF. The DNA of the CDR3 is TGTGCCAGCAGCTTAGAGCCAGGGATGTACTCTGGAAACACCATATATTTT. The chain recombines TRBV11-2 with TRBJ1-3; TRBD1 is a possible D gene (5 bases). This CDR3 has 17 amino acids. The V and J ends lost 0 bases and 0 bases respectively, with 12 bases between them. Germline V gene lookup returns CDR1 SGHAT and CDR2 FQNNGV.

In DNA form, the CDR3 reads TGCGCCAGCAGCCAAATGACAGTGAACACCGGGGAGCTGTTTTTT. It translates to CASSQMTVNTGELFF. The gene calls are TRBV4-3 and TRBJ2-2; D is possibly TRBD1 (5 bases). The germline V gene has CDR1 LGHNA and CDR2 YSLEER. V lost 2 bases to trimming and J lost 1 base, with 8 bases between them. This CDR3 has 15 amino acids.

The chain uses TRBV7-7 and TRBJ2-7, with TRBD1 matching 10 bases. The V gene end was trimmed by 5 bases and the J gene end by 4 bases; junction bases not matched to a gene: 5. The CDR3 runs to 14 residues. CDR1 SSHAT and CDR2 FNYEAQ come from the germline V gene (reference sequence). The CDR3 coding sequence is TGTGCCAGCAGCCCGGGACAGGGGAATTACGAGCAGTACTTC. Its translation is CASSPGQGNYEQYF.

This CDR3 is CASSPTSLLTYEQYF. The CDR3 region has the DNA TGTGCCAGTAGCCCAACTAGTCTCTTGACCTACGAGCAGTACTTC. The chain employs TRBV19 and TRBJ2-7; a weak D match, TRBD2 (5 bases). Germline values: CDR1 LNHDA, CDR2 SQIVND (reference sequence). The V gene lost 6 bases and the J gene lost 2 bases, with 17 bases spanning the gap. This CDR3 region has 15 residues.

The chain employs TRBV28 and TRBJ2-5; 9 nucleotides align to TRBD2. The CDR3 totals 14 residues. After removal of 2 bases from V and 6 bases from J, the junction contained 4 bases not matched to a gene. Germline CDR1 is MDHEN and CDR2 is SYDVKM. The CDR3 is CASSLGGRAKTQYF. In DNA, the CDR3 is TGTGCCAGCAGTTTAGGCGGGAGGGCCAAGACCCAGTACTTC.

This clone was seen a handful of times. The DNA for the CDR3 is TGTGCCTGGAAGCGGGACCCAAACCGTAATGAGCAGTTCTTC. Its translation is CAWKRDPNRNEQFF. The chain couples TRBV30 to TRBJ2-1, with 7 bases fitting TRBD2. The V segment lost 4 bases and the J segment 7 bases; nucleotides outside the gene matches: 10. Germline CDR1 GTSNPN, CDR2 SVGIG (reference sequence). This CDR3 has 14 residues.

J is TRBJ1-6 and V is TRBV2; perhaps TRBD1 as D (5 bases). Germline assignment: CDR1 SNHLY and CDR2 FYNNEI. This CDR3 has 14 residues. V was cut by 4 bases and J by 6 bases, with 10 bases left in between. CDR3 DNA sequence: TGTGCCAGCAGTGTGGCGGGGACTAATTCACCCCTCCACTTT. Translated, it gives CASSVAGTNSPLHF.

The V and J genes are TRBV25-1 and TRBJ2-7; D gene ambiguous. The CDR3 extends over 16 amino acids. Germline CDR1 is MGHDK and CDR2 is SYGVNS. V lost 7 bases and J 3 bases, leaving 22 bases between the germline ends. The CDR3 is CASNAQWPQVIYEQYF. The CDR3 coding sequence is TGTGCCAGCAATGCCCAATGGCCCCAGGTAATCTACGAGCAGTACTTC.

V is TRBV5-1 and J is TRBJ1-2, with 8 nucleotides matching TRBD1. Trimming cost V 0 bases and J 2 bases; bases outside gene matches: 9. The CDR3 has 17 amino acids. CDR1 and CDR2 from the germline V gene are SGHRS and YFSETQ. CDR3 coding DNA: TGCGCCAGCAGCTTGGTCCCGGGACAGGATTGGAACTATGGCTACACCTTC. Its translation is CASSLVPGQDWNYGYTF.